This TCR beta chain is drawn from a study of blood T cell repertoires in COVID-19. Whole-study context: Whether acute or convalescent, the COVID-19 samples came from the United States, Italy and Spain. The cDNA or gDNA used as material had been derived from T cells, B-cell-depleted T cells, or PBMCs.

Germline assignment: CDR1 MNHEY and CDR2 SVGEGT. V was cut by 0 bases and J by 6 bases, with 12 bases left in between. The CDR3 extends over 15 amino acids. On this clone itself: This sample includes further DNA sequences coding for the same CDR3.

As processed by the authors: Amplification of reference gene primers was used by the study to estimate nucleated cell counts. TCRdb keeps only in-frame clones here, not all; method: immunoSEQ multiplex PCR. The D gene and trimming were derived from the DNA, and the V and J assignments and clone size from that table. The repertoire holds about 45,000 clones, with about 90% as singletons. Sequences were obtained from peripheral blood. The TCR comes from a human donor in a cohort sampled during active COVID-19. The V call is TRBV6-2 or TRBV6-3, the J call TRBJ1-5; D not certain. For the CDR3, the DNA is TGTGCCAGCAGTTACTCGACGGCGGGAAGTCAGCCCCAGCATTTT. Translation: CASSYSTAGSQPQHF.